Listed here are 8 T cell receptor beta chains from one sample, sequenced in a study of shared clonotypes between healthy human individuals. Clones were sequenced by immunoSEQ multiplex PCR, and TCRdb holds only the in-frame ones, with some missing. Of almost 750,000 clones in the sample, 72% are singletons; the top ten hold roughly 1.8%. What was sequenced was memory CD4+ T cells sorted from blood. Subset noted: CD45RA-negative fraction. These receptors were obtained from a woman aged 25 to 39 in good health.

The chain recombines TRBV7-9 with TRBJ2-5; D not resolved. The CDR3 contains 14 residues. Trimming took off 2 bases at V and 5 bases at J, with 12 bases between the two ends. CDR1 and CDR2 (germline): SEHNR, FQNEAQ (reference sequence). The CDR3 reads CASSLFLTGETQYF. The DNA of the CDR3 is TGTGCCAGCAGCTTATTTCTTACTGGCGAGACCCAGTACTTC.

This chain links TRBV4-2 with TRBJ2-5; 10 nucleotides line up with TRBD2. This CDR3 is built from 17 residues. Germline CDR1 is LGHNA and CDR2 is YNFKEQ. With V trimmed by 1 base and J by 5 bases, 10 bases remained unmatched. CDR3 sequence (DNA): TGTGCCAGCAGCCAAGTTCGTAGCGGGAGGAGGATGGAGACCCAGTACTTC. It yields the protein CASSQVRSGRRMETQYF.

This rearrangement joins TRBV18 to TRBJ2-1; the match to TRBD2 covers 7 bases. J gave up 4 bases and V 6 bases, and 3 bases lay outside the gene matches. The germline V gene encodes CDR1 KGHSH and CDR2 LQKENI. The CDR3 totals 13 residues. As DNA, the CDR3 is TGTGCCAGCTCTCCAGCGGGATACAATGAGCAGTTCTTC. This codes for CASSPAGYNEQFF.

The chain carries TRBV14 and TRBJ2-7; 7 nucleotides agree with TRBD1. CDR3 length: 17 residues. Looked up from germline, CDR1 is SGHDN and CDR2 is FVKESK. Trimming took 1 base from V and 0 from J; bases not matched to a gene: 9. DNA for the CDR3: TGTGCCAGCAGCCAAGGAACCAGACAGGGAATCTCCTACGAGCAGTACTTC. As protein: CASSQGTRQGISYEQYF. Drawing the rest from reference TRBV14 and TRBJ2-7, the complete variable domain is EAGVTQFPSHSVIEKGQTVTLRCDPISGHDNLYWYRRVMGKEIKFLLHFVKESKQDESGMPNNRFLAERTGGTYSTLKVQPAELEDSGVYFCASSQGTRQGISYEQYFGPGTRLTVT.

This rearrangement joins TRBV5-1 to TRBJ2-1; the match to TRBD2 covers 7 bases. The V gene end was trimmed by 7 bases and the J gene end by 3 bases; junction bases not matched to a gene: 13. CDR3 length: 16 amino acids. Looked up from germline, CDR1 is SGHRS and CDR2 is YFSETQ. The CDR3 here is CASGELAQAGYNEQFF. The CDR3 DNA follows: TGCGCCAGCGGGGAACTAGCGCAGGCCGGCTACAATGAGCAGTTCTTC.

The gene calls are TRBV10-1 and TRBJ2-7; 9 nucleotides match TRBD1. CDR1 and CDR2 from the germline V gene are WNHNN and SYGVQD (reference sequence). CDR3 size: 17 residues. The junction had 9 bases not matched to a gene; V was cut back by 2 bases and J by 1 base. CDR3 in amino acids: CASSETPGTGFSYEQYF. The CDR3 nucleotides are TGCGCCAGCAGTGAGACACCCGGGACAGGGTTTTCCTACGAGCAGTACTTC.

This clone was seen ten or more times. V usage is TRBV5-6 and J usage is TRBJ2-2, with TRBD1 matching 7 bases. The CDR3 has 15 residues. The V and J ends lost 4 bases and 4 bases, in that order; junction bases with no gene match: 7. Germline lookup yields CDR1 SGHDT and CDR2 YYEEEE. CDR3 region: CASSQQGRSTGELFF. CDR3 nucleotide sequence: TGTGCCAGCAGCCAACAGGGGCGGTCCACCGGGGAGCTGTTTTTT.

The chain has TRBV19 and TRBJ1-1; D might be TRBD1 (5 bases). In germline, CDR1 is LNHDA, CDR2 SQIVND (reference sequence). V was shortened by 4 bases and J by 0 bases, with 9 bases between the two germline ends. This CDR3 has 14 residues. The CDR3 here is CASSNGQVNTEAFF. In DNA, the CDR3 is TGTGCCAGTAGTAATGGACAAGTGAACACTGAAGCTTTCTTT.